This entry lists 26 T cell receptor beta chains sequenced from one sample in a study of long-term antiretroviral therapy in people with HIV. With survey level as its setting, the immunoSEQ assay was v3.0. The assay was immunoSEQ multiplex PCR, and TCRdb's table has in-frame clones only and misses some. This sample yields over 15,000 clones, of which 76% are seen a single time; approximately 15% belongs to the top ten. The sequencing used unsorted PBMCs, collected about 2.6 years before starting antiretroviral therapy. Every receptor here comes from a woman between 45 and 65 years old with HIV.

Relative to its sample, this clone is medium-sized. The rearrangement uses TRBV29-1 and TRBJ1-2, with a possible D match to TRBD1 (6 bases). The germline V and J ends were trimmed by 4 bases and 6 bases, with 12 bases remaining between them. CDR3 length: 12 residues. CDR1 and CDR2 from the germline V gene are SQVTM and ANQGSEA. In DNA form, the CDR3 reads TGCAGCGTTGGCCCAGGGGTCGATGGCTACACCTTC. This translates into CSVGPGVDGYTF.

This clone has just a few counts. The chain links TRBV19 to TRBJ1-2; D is undetermined. This CDR3 region has 12 residues. V dropped 6 bases and J dropped 2 bases, with 7 bases sitting between them. CDR1 and CDR2 (germline): LNHDA, SQIVND (reference sequence). CDR3 DNA sequence: TGTGCCAGTAGGCTTCAAAACTATGGCTACACCTTC. Translated, it gives CASRLQNYGYTF.

The chain joins TRBV19 to TRBJ1-4, with 8 positions matching TRBD1. The V gene's germline CDR1 is LNHDA and CDR2 SQIVND (reference sequence). The J segment lost 7 bases and the V segment lost 1 base, leaving 5 bases of the junction unmatched. This CDR3 is 15 amino acids long. The DNA of the CDR3 is TGTGCCAGTAGTATAGGGGACAGGCTACGTGAAAAACTGTTTTTT. This codes for CASSIGDRLREKLFF.

The chain carries TRBV27 and TRBJ2-5; TRBD2 matches at 10 bases. V dropped 3 bases and J dropped 5; count of bases not matched to a gene: 6. The CDR3 runs to 15 residues. Germline CDR1 and CDR2: MNHEY and SMNVEV (reference sequence). The CDR3 loop is CASSFQRGGRETQYF. CDR3 DNA: TGTGCCAGCAGTTTCCAGCGGGGGGGCCGGGAGACCCAGTACTTC.

The chain recombines TRBV27 with TRBJ2-2, with D hard to call. Deletions cut 3 bases from V and 8 bases from J, with 4 bases between. Germline V gene sequence: CDR1 MNHEY, CDR2 SMNVEV (reference sequence). The CDR3 contains 11 residues. Written as DNA, the CDR3 is TGTGCCAGCAGTTTGGCTGGGGAGCTGTTTTTT. Amino acid sequence: CASSLAGELFF.

The chain has TRBV29-1 and TRBJ2-3, with TRBD2 as a possible D gene (7 bases). From germline, CDR1 is SQVTM and CDR2 ANQGSEA. Trimming pared 2 bases from V and 4 bases from J, leaving 16 bases between. The CDR3 covers 15 residues. The CDR3 reads CSVEPNQGRADTQYF. The CDR3, as DNA: TGCAGCGTTGAACCAAACCAGGGGAGGGCAGATACGCAGTATTTT.

The chain uses TRBV19 and TRBJ2-4, with D possibly matching TRBD2 (6 bases). Trimming removed 5 bases from V and 8 bases from J, with 13 bases in between. CDR1 LNHDA and CDR2 SQIVND come from the germline V gene (reference sequence). This CDR3 spans 13 amino acids. The CDR3 region is CASSPGVAYIQYF. The CDR3 DNA follows: TGTGCCAGTAGTCCGGGGGTAGCCTACATTCAGTACTTC.

The chain employs TRBV14 and TRBJ1-4; TRBD1 agrees at 8 bases. CDR3 length equals 17 residues. V dropped 6 bases and J dropped 6; count of bases not matched to a gene: 15. Germline V lookup: CDR1 SGHDN, CDR2 FVKESK. Here the CDR3 reads CASSPLGQGESDEKLFF. The CDR3 bases are TGTGCCAGCAGTCCGCTAGGACAGGGCGAGTCGGATGAAAAACTGTTTTTT.

The chain links TRBV4-1 to TRBJ1-6; D remains unclear. Germline-derived CDR1 and CDR2 are MGHRA and YSYEKL. The CDR3 extends over 14 amino acids. Trimming cost V 0 bases and J 4 bases, with 4 bases left between them. The CDR3 DNA is TGCGCCAGCAGCCAAGATCTGTATAATTCACCCCTCCACTTT. Translation: CASSQDLYNSPLHF.

This rearrangement joins TRBV14 to TRBJ2-6; D may be TRBD2 (6 bases). Germline CDR1 SGHDN, CDR2 FVKESK. Trimming stripped 7 bases from V and 0 bases from J, with 13 bases between. The CDR3 has 16 amino acids. CDR3 DNA sequence: TGTGCCAGCACGATCGGGAGTTACTCTGGGGCCAACGTCCTGACTTTC. The encoded protein is CASTIGSYSGANVLTF.

A few counts support this clone. The rearrangement links TRBV28 to TRBJ2-7, with D possibly being TRBD2 (6 bases). V shed 5 bases and J shed 2 bases, with 10 bases lying between them. Germline loops: CDR1 MDHEN, CDR2 SYDVKM. The CDR3 runs 13 residues. The CDR3 sequence is CASSLGGPYEQYF. The CDR3 DNA sequence: TGTGCCAGCAGTCTCGGGGGACCCTACGAGCAGTACTTC.

This chain joins TRBV5-6 and TRBJ2-5; D is perhaps TRBD1 (6 bases). V lost 3 bases and J 1 base, leaving 10 bases between the germline ends. There are 14 residues in the CDR3. The germline V gene encodes CDR1 SGHDT and CDR2 YYEEEE. In DNA, the CDR3 is TGTGCCAGCAGCTACCAGGGGCGCCAAGAGACCCAGTACTTC. Protein product: CASSYQGRQETQYF.

The V call is TRBV6-1, the J call TRBJ2-7; possibly TRBD2 for D (5 bases). With 2 bases removed from V and 2 bases from J, the gap between germline ends came to 10 bases. CDR1 is MNHNS and CDR2 is SASEGT in the germline V gene. This CDR3 has 14 residues. The CDR3 coding sequence is TGTGCCAGCAGTGAAATGGACTTACCCTACGAGCAGTACTTC. Translated: CASSEMDLPYEQYF.

The chain links TRBV19 to TRBJ1-1; weak D call: TRBD1 (6 bases). The CDR3 loop spans 15 amino acids. The germline V and J ends were trimmed by 7 bases and 0 bases, with 15 bases remaining between them. Germline lookup yields CDR1 LNHDA and CDR2 SQIVND (reference sequence). The CDR3 nucleotides read TGTGCCAGTACCAACCCGACAGGCGTGAACACTGAAGCTTTCTTT. Residues: CASTNPTGVNTEAFF.

The chain links TRBV5-5 to TRBJ2-7; the D gene is possibly TRBD1 (5 bases). Trimming cost V 3 bases and J 1 base, with 8 bases left between them. Germline loops: CDR1 SGHKS, CDR2 YYEKEE (reference sequence). The CDR3 contains 13 residues. Written as DNA, the CDR3 is TGTGCCAGCAGCTGGGGCATGTCCTACGAGCAGTACGTC. Protein product: CASSWGMSYEQYV.

CDR3 sequence: CASLGTGVEKLFF. The CDR3 DNA is TGTGCCAGCCTCGGGACAGGGGTCGAAAAACTGTTTTTT. This chain links TRBV2 with TRBJ1-4, with 10 nucleotides matching TRBD1. This CDR3 spans 13 amino acids. V lost 8 bases, J lost 8 bases, and 5 bases stayed unmatched. Germline CDR1 is SNHLY and CDR2 is FYNNEI.

The chain recombines TRBV9 with TRBJ2-3; weak D call: TRBD1 (6 bases). Germline CDR1 is SGDLS and CDR2 is YYNGEE. This CDR3 region has 16 residues. Trimming pared 0 bases from V and 2 bases from J, leaving 13 bases between. Here the CDR3 DNA reads TGTGCCAGCAGCGTAGCGCAGGGGCGTTCCACAGATACGCAGTATTTT. This encodes CASSVAQGRSTDTQYF.

This clone was counted a few times. The CDR3 loop is CASSQGTYGYTF. The CDR3 DNA sequence: TGTGCCAGCAGCCAAGGGACCTATGGCTACACCTTC. The V and J genes are TRBV4-2 and TRBJ1-2; D is ambiguous. The CDR3 has 12 amino acids. Germline CDR1 is LGHNA and CDR2 is YNFKEQ. V lost 1 base and J lost 4, with 4 bases in between.

The V gene is TRBV6-6, the J gene TRBJ1-1; D not certain. The germline V gene encodes CDR1 MNHNY and CDR2 SVGAGI (reference sequence). Trimming removed 2 bases at V and 4 bases at J, with 11 bases between. The length of the CDR3 is 14 residues. DNA of the CDR3: TGTGCCAGCAGTTACGCGGGATGGGGCACTGAAGCTTTCTTT. Its protein is CASSYAGWGTEAFF.

The chain has TRBV7-3 and TRBJ2-2, with a tentative D call TRBD1 (5 bases). Germline values: CDR1 SGHTA, CDR2 FQGTGA. The CDR3 has 16 amino acids. Trimming cost V 10 bases and J 5 bases, with 23 bases left between them. CDR3 sequence (DNA): TGTGCCATCATACCACCGCCACCCCCAGGGACCGGGGAGCTGTTTTTT. This codes for CAIIPPPPPGTGELFF.

The rearrangement joins TRBV19 to TRBJ2-3, with 9 nucleotides matching TRBD2. The CDR3 runs 19 residues. Trimming took 5 bases from V and 2 from J; bases not matched to a gene: 17. Germline V gene sequence: CDR1 LNHDA, CDR2 SQIVND (reference sequence). The CDR3 loop is CASSSRDLAGGRNTDTQYF. The CDR3 DNA reads TGTGCCAGTAGTTCGAGGGATCTGGCGGGGGGGCGTAACACAGATACGCAGTATTTT.

V is TRBV10-3 and J is TRBJ1-1; D gene ambiguous. From germline, CDR1 is ENHRY and CDR2 SYGVKD. CDR3 length: 11 amino acids. Trimming cost V 2 bases and J 2 bases, with 0 bases left between them. The CDR3 loop is CAISENTEAFF. The CDR3 DNA sequence: TGTGCCATCAGTGAGAACACTGAAGCTTTCTTT.

The chain combines TRBV7-2 with TRBJ2-6, with D tentatively TRBD1 (5 bases). The V and J ends lost 3 bases and 0 bases respectively, with 12 bases between them. The CDR3 contains 17 residues. Germline CDR1 SGHTA, CDR2 FQGNSA. The chain's CDR3 is CASSFRGLTSGANVLTF. The CDR3 region has the DNA TGTGCCAGCAGCTTTAGGGGCCTTACCTCTGGGGCCAACGTCCTGACTTTC.

The rearrangement joins TRBV5-1 to TRBJ2-3; 8 bases are a match to TRBD1. The CDR3 has 15 residues. CDR1 and CDR2 (germline): SGHRS, YFSETQ. Trimming cost V 3 bases and J 4 bases; bases outside gene matches: 7. The CDR3 DNA reads TGCGCCAGCAGCTCCGGACAGGGTTGGGCAGATACGCAGTATTTT. Translated: CASSSGQGWADTQYF.

The chain recombines TRBV2 with TRBJ1-5; possibly TRBD1 for D (5 bases). The germline V gene encodes CDR1 SNHLY and CDR2 FYNNEI. The V gene lost 6 bases and the J gene lost 11 bases, with 20 bases spanning the gap. This CDR3 is built from 14 residues. CDR3 protein: CASSQGLARWAQHF. The CDR3 DNA is TGTGCCAGCAGCCAGGGACTGGCCCGGTGGGCCCAGCATTTT.

The chain uses TRBV7-9 and TRBJ1-2, with TRBD1 as a possible D gene (5 bases). Germline V CDR1 and CDR2: SEHNR, FQNEAQ (reference sequence). This CDR3 is 14 amino acids long. V was trimmed by 2 bases and J by 7 bases, leaving 14 bases between them. Here the CDR3 DNA reads TGTGCCAGCAGCTTAAGGGGCGCGGCTTTTGGCTACACCTTC. Its translation: CASSLRGAAFGYTF.